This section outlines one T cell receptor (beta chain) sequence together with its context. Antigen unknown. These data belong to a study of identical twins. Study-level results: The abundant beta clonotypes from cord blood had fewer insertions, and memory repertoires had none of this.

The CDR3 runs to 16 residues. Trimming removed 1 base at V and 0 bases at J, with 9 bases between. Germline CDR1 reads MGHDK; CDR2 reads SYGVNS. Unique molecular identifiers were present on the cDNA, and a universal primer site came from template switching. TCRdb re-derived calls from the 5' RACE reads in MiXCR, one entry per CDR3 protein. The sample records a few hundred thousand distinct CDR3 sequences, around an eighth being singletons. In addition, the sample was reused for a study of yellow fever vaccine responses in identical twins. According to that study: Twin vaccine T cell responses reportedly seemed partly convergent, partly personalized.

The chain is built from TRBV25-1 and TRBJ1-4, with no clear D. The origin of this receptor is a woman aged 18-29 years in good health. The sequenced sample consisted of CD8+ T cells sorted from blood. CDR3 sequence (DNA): TGTGCCAGCAGTGAATCGATGCTCGCAACTAATGAAAAACTGTTTTTT. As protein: CASSESMLATNEKLFF.